This TCR beta chain was found in a study of PD-1 blockade in classical Hodgkin lymphoma. General study points: In newly diagnosed patients, baseline TCR diversity was reportedly below that of healthy donors.

With respect to this clone: Its antigen is not identified.

Time point denoted: newly diagnosed, previously untreated cHL patient sample. CD4+ T cells were purified from thawed PBMCs by magnetic negative selection. Using immunoSEQ multiplex PCR, the repertoire was profiled, and TCRdb retains in-frame clones only, with some absent. The repertoire holds approximately 25,000 clones, with more than 80% as singletons. The V end lost 0 bases, the J end lost 1 base, and 4 bases lay between the germline ends. The CDR3 has 13 residues. Germline CDR1 is SGHRS and CDR2 is YFSETQ. The genes are TRBV5-1 and TRBJ2-5; D not certain. Sequencing used CD4+ T cells from blood. The receptor was derived from a human donor with classical Hodgkin lymphoma. CDR3 region: CASSLVVQETQYF. CDR3 in DNA: TGCGCCAGCAGCTTGGTAGTCCAAGAGACCCAGTACTTC.